Listed here are 17 T cell receptor beta chains from one sample, sequenced in a study of regulatory T cells in long-lasting Graves disease. Time point denoted: persistent/refractory GD, antithyroid drugs over 5 years with positive TRAb. PBMC-derived RNA was used for the TCR library. CDR3 regions were amplified by Arm-PCR using iRepertoire HTBI primers to build TCR beta libraries. Each CDR3 protein gets one entry after TCRdb re-called the multiplex PCR reads with MiXCR. Counted here are some 430,000 distinct CDR3 sequences, roughly a fifth occurring once; the ten biggest clones make up roughly 7%. The specimen comprised peripheral blood mononuclear cells (PBMCs), sampled when the disease was refractory, from a patient treated with antithyroid drugs. The receptors stem from a female donor with Graves disease.

This clonotype appeared many times. The chain carries TRBV3-1 and TRBJ2-5, with no clear D. Germline V lookup: CDR1 LGHDT, CDR2 YNNKEL (reference sequence). Trimming cost V 6 bases and J 3 bases, with 11 bases left between them. CDR3 size: 13 residues. The CDR3 here is CASSSDGKETQYF. As DNA, the CDR3 is TGTGCCAGCAGTTCCGACGGTAAAGAGACCCAGTACTTC.

This clonotype was seen repeatedly, ten times or more. The J gene is TRBJ2-2, the V gene TRBV28, with 11 nucleotides matching TRBD1. CDR3 length equals 17 residues. Germline CDR1 MDHEN, CDR2 SYDVKM. J lost 3 bases, V lost 4 bases, and 7 bases had no gene match. CDR3 bases: TGTGCCAGCAGTTCGGGACAGGGGGTATCCTACACCGGGGAGCTGTTTTTT. This translates into CASSSGQGVSYTGELFF.

Only one count was recorded for this clonotype. The chain carries TRBV2 and TRBJ1-1; no definite D call. V was clipped by 4 bases and J by 6 bases, with 9 bases between them. Looked up from germline, CDR1 is SNHLY and CDR2 is FYNNEI. The CDR3 spans 12 residues. The CDR3 reads CASSVRPSEAFF. For the CDR3, the DNA is TGTGCCAGCAGTGTACGGCCCTCTGAAGCTTTCTTT.

The table lists this clonotype with a few counts. This chain connects TRBV29-1 to TRBJ1-1; 7 positions match TRBD1. The CDR3 is 13 amino acids. Looked up from germline, CDR1 is SQVTM and CDR2 is ANQGSEA. After removal of 6 bases from V and 11 bases from J, the junction contained 15 bases not matched to a gene. The CDR3: CSVVGQPGPEAFF. The CDR3 region has the DNA TGCAGCGTGGTGGGACAGCCTGGCCCCGAGGCTTTCTTT.

This clonotype was observed at least ten times. The chain has TRBV29-1 and TRBJ1-1; D gene uncertain. The CDR3 has 13 amino acids. The germline V gene has CDR1 SQVTM and CDR2 ANQGSEA. Trimming removed 4 bases at V and 0 bases at J, with 9 bases between. The CDR3 DNA sequence: TGCAGCGTTGTGAGGGCCCTGAACACTGAAGCTTTCTTT. This translates into CSVVRALNTEAFF.

Only a few counts were recorded for this clonotype. The chain carries TRBV3-1 and TRBJ1-2; possibly TRBD1 for D (6 bases). The CDR3 loop spans 15 amino acids. Germline CDR1 reads LGHDT; CDR2 reads YNNKEL (reference sequence). V was trimmed by 1 base and J by 4 bases, leaving 13 bases between them. In DNA form, the CDR3 reads TGTGCCAGCAGCCAAGTTGGGGACAAGGTCTATGGCTACACCTTC. As protein: CASSQVGDKVYGYTF.

The table lists this clonotype with a few counts. This chain joins TRBV9 and TRBJ2-5; 10 positions match TRBD1. The CDR3 consists of 14 residues. The V gene end was trimmed by 7 bases and the J gene end by 2 bases; junction bases not matched to a gene: 5. CDR1 SGDLS and CDR2 YYNGEE come from the germline V gene. CDR3 sequence reads: CASGGTGVQETQYF. In DNA form, the CDR3 reads TGTGCCAGCGGCGGGACAGGGGTACAAGAGACCCAGTACTTC.

The chain links TRBV3-1 to TRBJ1-1; no clear D. Germline V gene data show CDR1 as LGHDT and CDR2 as YNNKEL (reference sequence). The CDR3 length is 15 residues. The ends were cut back, 7 bases at V and 2 bases at J, with 17 bases in the middle. CDR3 DNA: TGTGCCAGCACCTCCGGACCCGGACTCAACACTGAAGCTTTCTTT. It specifies CASTSGPGLNTEAFF.

This clonotype was counted many times. The rearrangement joins TRBV12-5 to TRBJ1-1; D uncertain. Looked up from germline, CDR1 is LGHNT and CDR2 is FRNRAP. The CDR3 covers 15 residues. The V gene lost 3 bases and the J gene lost 4 bases, with 15 bases spanning the gap. The CDR3 loop is CASGFDLTGGTEAFF. CDR3 DNA sequence: TGTGCTAGTGGTTTCGACCTGACGGGCGGCACTGAAGCTTTCTTT. Full variable domain (rest looked up from reference TRBV12-5 and TRBJ1-1): DARVTQTPRHKVTEMGQEVTMRCQPILGHNTVFWYRQTMMQGLELLAYFRNRAPLDDSGMPKDRFSAEMPDATLATLKIQPSEPRDSAVYFCASGFDLTGGTEAFFGQGTRLTVV.

V usage is TRBV30 and J usage is TRBJ1-2, with 9 bases lining up with TRBD1. The length of the CDR3 is 13 residues. V shed 7 bases, J shed 7 bases, and the junction held 10 bases outside the gene matches. The germline V gene has CDR1 GTSNPN and CDR2 SVGIG (reference sequence). Here the CDR3 DNA reads TGTGCCTATATATCCGGGACAGGGTTTGGCTACACCTTC. It translates to CAYISGTGFGYTF.

This clonotype was counted a few times. V usage is TRBV7-9 and J usage is TRBJ2-7; 9 bases map to TRBD2. Per the germline V gene, CDR1 is SEHNR and CDR2 is FQNEAQ (reference sequence). This CDR3 has 15 amino acids. J lost 5 bases, V lost 1 base, and 6 bases had no gene match. In DNA form, the CDR3 reads TGTGCCAGCAGCTTAGGCGGGACTAGCTACCACGAGCAGTACTTC. Translating it yields CASSLGGTSYHEQYF.

This clonotype was detected ten times or more. The gene calls are TRBV10-3 and TRBJ2-2; TRBD1 agrees at 7 bases. This CDR3 is 16 amino acids long. Trimming removed 2 bases from V and 0 bases from J; junction bases left unmatched: 3. CDR1 is ENHRY and CDR2 is SYGVKD in the germline V gene. The CDR3 spells CAISETGTANTGELFF. As DNA, the CDR3 is TGTGCCATCAGTGAGACCGGGACAGCGAACACCGGGGAGCTGTTTTTT.

Ten or more counts support this clonotype. The CDR3 is CASSFGQTNTGELFF. CDR3 coding DNA: TGTGCCAGCAGCTTCGGGCAGACCAACACCGGGGAGCTGTTTTTT. The J gene is TRBJ2-2, the V gene TRBV7-2; D is undetermined. Germline assignment: CDR1 SGHTA and CDR2 FQGNSA. Trimming took off 3 bases at V and 2 bases at J, with 10 bases between the two ends. This CDR3 is 15 amino acids long.

The CDR3 loop reads CASSRDVAGNQETQYF. CDR3 sequence (DNA): TGCGCCAGCAGCCGTGATGTTGCGGGGAACCAAGAGACCCAGTACTTC. The chain has TRBV5-1 and TRBJ2-5; tentatively, D is TRBD2 (6 bases). CDR1 and CDR2 (germline): SGHRS, YFSETQ. The CDR3 length is 16 residues. Trimming cost V 4 bases and J 0 bases, with 16 bases left between them.

For this clonotype: This may arise from a read error, as a much more abundant clone is one base away. V usage is TRBV6-2 or TRBV6-3 and J usage is TRBJ1-2; unclear D gene. The V end was cut by 0 bases, the J end by 3 bases, with 17 bases between. Looked up from germline, CDR1 is MNHEY and CDR2 is SVGEGT. CDR3 size: 17 residues. In DNA form, the CDR3 reads TGTGCCAGCAGTTACTCGTCCCCTGGCGGGAACGACTATGGCTACACCTTC. It codes for CASSYSSPGGNDYGYTF.

The V gene is TRBV2, the J gene TRBJ2-1; 13 bases align to TRBD2. This CDR3 spans 18 amino acids. The ends lost 5 bases at V and 9 bases at J; junction bases unmatched: 16. CDR1 is SNHLY and CDR2 is FYNNEI in the germline V gene. Here the CDR3 DNA reads TGTGCCAGCAGTCCCTCTCGGACTAGCGGGAGAGGAGTGGTTGAGCAGTTCTTC. It is translated as CASSPSRTSGRGVVEQFF.

This clonotype was recorded a few times. The genes are TRBV29-1 and TRBJ2-6; tentatively, D is TRBD1 or TRBD2 (5 bases each). The CDR3 spans 15 residues. Trimming left V 4 bases short and J 1 base short, with 11 bases between. Germline V gives CDR1 SQVTM, CDR2 ANQGSEA. The chain's CDR3 is CSVGDGVSGANVLTF. CDR3 sequence (DNA): TGCAGCGTTGGGGACGGCGTTTCTGGGGCCAACGTCCTGACTTTC.